This T cell receptor beta chain came from a study of control samples from healthy donors and cancer patients. Only in-frame clones appear in the TCRdb table, and some are missing; sequencing was by immunoSEQ multiplex PCR. The sample includes 250,000 to 300,000 clones, approximately 80% seen only once; the top ten take more than 10%. This CDR3 has 16 residues. The germline V gene has CDR1 SGHTA and CDR2 FQGTGA. Trimming took 5 bases from V and 7 from J; bases not matched to a gene: 9. This clone was seen once. The TCR comes from a woman in her sixties with lung cancer. The material sequenced was PBMCs. This sequence joins TRBV7-3 and TRBJ2-1, with TRBD2 matching 12 bases. The DNA for the CDR3 is TGTGCCAGCAGCCCTAGCGGGAGGGCCGCGGGGAATGAGCAGTTCTTC. The encoded protein is CASSPSGRAAGNEQFF.